This record covers a single T cell receptor beta chain. The target antigen is unknown. This record belongs to a study of cytomegalovirus exposure and HLA in healthy donors. Whole-study results and caveats: Overall, roughly 170 TCR beta chains were annotated as cytomegalovirus-associated. There was a cluster of highly shared sequence variants that was likely a sequencing artifact.

13 Jbeta primers and 60 Vbeta primers were used for the PCR. Only in-frame clones appear in the TCRdb table, and some are missing; sequencing was by immunoSEQ multiplex PCR. The sample contains fewer than 85,000 clones, approximately 70% of which appear only once. The receptor's source is a man in his sixties in good health and CMV-seropositive. The sequenced sample consisted of PBMCs.

Here the CDR3 DNA reads TGTGCCAGCTCCCGGGGGGGGGCCGGCACCGGGGAGCTGTTTTTT. This codes for CASSRGGAGTGELFF. The gene calls are TRBV6-5 and TRBJ2-2, with TRBD2 matching over 8 bases. Germline-derived CDR1 and CDR2 are MNHEY and SVGAGI. The CDR3 is 15 residues long. Germline trimming cut 8 bases from V and 4 bases from J; bases unmatched to any gene: 9.